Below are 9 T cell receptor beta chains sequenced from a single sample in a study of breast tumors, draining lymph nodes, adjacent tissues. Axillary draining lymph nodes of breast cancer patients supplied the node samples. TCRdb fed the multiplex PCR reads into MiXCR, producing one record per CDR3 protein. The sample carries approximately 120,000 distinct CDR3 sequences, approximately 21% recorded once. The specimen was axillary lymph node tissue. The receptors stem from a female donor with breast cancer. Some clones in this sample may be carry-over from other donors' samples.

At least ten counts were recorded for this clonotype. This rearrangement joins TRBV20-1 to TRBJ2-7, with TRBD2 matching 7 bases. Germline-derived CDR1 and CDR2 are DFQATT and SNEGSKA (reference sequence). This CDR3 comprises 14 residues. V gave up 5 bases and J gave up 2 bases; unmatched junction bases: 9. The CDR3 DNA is TGCAGTGCTCTGCGAGGGAGGGCCCCCTACGAGCAGTACTTC. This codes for CSALRGRAPYEQYF.

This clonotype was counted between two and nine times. The CDR3 sequence: CASSTPGNTIYF. DNA for the CDR3: TGTGCCAGCAGCACCCCGGGAAACACCATATATTTT. The chain has TRBV5-4 and TRBJ1-3, with D uncertain. Per germline, CDR1 SGHNT and CDR2 YYREEE (reference sequence). The CDR3 runs to 12 residues. The V end was cut by 4 bases, the J end by 4 bases, with 6 bases between. The complete variable domain, with remaining parts taken from reference TRBV5-4 and TRBJ1-3, reads ETGVTQSPTHLIKTRGQQVTLRCSSQSGHNTVSWYQQALGQGPQFIFQYYREEENGRGNFPPRFSGLQFPNYSSELNVNALELDDSALYLCASSTPGNTIYFGEGSWLTVV.

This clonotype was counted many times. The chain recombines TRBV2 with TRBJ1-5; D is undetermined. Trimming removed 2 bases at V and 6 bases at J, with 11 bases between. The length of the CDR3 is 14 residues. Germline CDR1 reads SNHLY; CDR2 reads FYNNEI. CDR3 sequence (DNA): TGTGCCAGCAGTGAATCCGTCGACGGTCAGCCCCAGCATTTT. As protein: CASSESVDGQPQHF.

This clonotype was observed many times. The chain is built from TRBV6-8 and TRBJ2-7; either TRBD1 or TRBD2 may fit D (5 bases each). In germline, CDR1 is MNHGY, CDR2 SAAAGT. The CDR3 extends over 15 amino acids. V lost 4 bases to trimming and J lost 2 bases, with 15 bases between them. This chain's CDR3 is CASSWTGTLTYEQYF. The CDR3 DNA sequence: TGTGCCAGCAGTTGGACCGGGACGCTTACCTACGAGCAGTACTTC.

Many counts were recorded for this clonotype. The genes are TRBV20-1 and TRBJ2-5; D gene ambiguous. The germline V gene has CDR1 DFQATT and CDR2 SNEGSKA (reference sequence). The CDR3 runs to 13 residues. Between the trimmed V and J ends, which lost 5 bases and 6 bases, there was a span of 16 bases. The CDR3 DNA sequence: TGCAGTGCTTCGGGCCTTGCCCCTAAGACCCAGTACTTC. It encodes CSASGLAPKTQYF.

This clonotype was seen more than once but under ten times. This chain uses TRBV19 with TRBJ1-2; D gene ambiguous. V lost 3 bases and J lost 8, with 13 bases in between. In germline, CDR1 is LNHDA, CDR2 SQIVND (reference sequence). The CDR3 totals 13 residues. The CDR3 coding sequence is TGTGCCAGTAGTATGGAACCGCGGAGGGGCTACACCTTC. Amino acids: CASSMEPRRGYTF. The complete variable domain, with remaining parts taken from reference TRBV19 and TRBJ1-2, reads DGGITQSPKYLFRKEGQNVTLSCEQNLNHDAMYWYRQDPGQGLRLIYYSQIVNDFQKGDIAEGYSVSREKKESFPLTVTSAQKNPTAFYLCASSMEPRRGYTFGSGTRLTVV.

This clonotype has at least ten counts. CDR3 coding DNA: TGCGCCAGCAGCCTTTCGACTAGCGGGAGTTCCTACAATGAGCAGTTCTTC. Protein sequence: CASSLSTSGSSYNEQFF. The chain links TRBV4-1 to TRBJ2-1; 12 positions agree with TRBD2. This CDR3 has 17 amino acids. Looked up from germline, CDR1 is MGHRA and CDR2 is YSYEKL. V lost 4 bases and J lost 1; bases outside the gene matches: 5.

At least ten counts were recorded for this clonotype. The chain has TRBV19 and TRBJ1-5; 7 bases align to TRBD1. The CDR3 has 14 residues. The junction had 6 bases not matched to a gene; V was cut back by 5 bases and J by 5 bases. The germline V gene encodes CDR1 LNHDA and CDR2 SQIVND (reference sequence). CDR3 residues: CASSAQGGDQPQHF. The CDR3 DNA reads TGTGCCAGTAGTGCGCAAGGGGGCGATCAGCCCCAGCATTTT. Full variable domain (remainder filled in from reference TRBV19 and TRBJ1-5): DGGITQSPKYLFRKEGQNVTLSCEQNLNHDAMYWYRQDPGQGLRLIYYSQIVNDFQKGDIAEGYSVSREKKESFPLTVTSAQKNPTAFYLCASSAQGGDQPQHFGDGTRLSIL.

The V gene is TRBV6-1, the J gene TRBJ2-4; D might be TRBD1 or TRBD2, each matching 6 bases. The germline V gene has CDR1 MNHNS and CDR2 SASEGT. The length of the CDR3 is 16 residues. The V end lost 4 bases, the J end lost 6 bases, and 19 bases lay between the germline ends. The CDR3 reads CASSAHVARGPNIQYF. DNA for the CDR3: TGTGCCAGCAGTGCCCACGTCGCACGGGGGCCAAACATTCAGTACTTC.